This T cell receptor (beta chain) was identified during a study of shared clonotypes between healthy human individuals. Findings of the study overall: Around 5% of naive CD4 clonotypes were common to several donors. The small donor group covered limited genetic and exposure diversity.

An even split of each subset's genomic DNA across several immunoSEQ plates was performed. The DNA input per sorted-subset replicate PCR was roughly 180 ng, corresponding to 25,000 to 35,000 T cell genomes. The data were produced by immunoSEQ multiplex PCR, yet TCRdb's version contains in-frame clones alone and is incomplete. The table shows some 2,100,000 clones, with approximately 94% occurring only once. Note on this clone: Its target is not known.

Germline CDR1 MNHEY, CDR2 SMNVEV (reference sequence). The CDR3 has 12 amino acids. The junction had 3 bases not matched to a gene; V was cut back by 4 bases and J by 6 bases. This sequence originates from a man aged 18 to 29 in good health. The source material was naive CD4+ T cells sorted from blood. Subset noted: CD45RA+ positively selected. The J gene is TRBJ2-7, the V gene TRBV27, with 7 nucleotides matching TRBD1. The CDR3 nucleotides read TGTGCCAGCAGTTCGACAGGGCGCGAGCAGTACTTC. Protein product: CASSSTGREQYF.